The T cell receptor (beta chain) described here comes from a study of cytomegalovirus exposure and HLA in healthy donors. Study results and caveats: The classifier was said to identify cytomegalovirus status with high specificity and sensitivity. CMV serostatus was the only immune exposure information that was available. While the bulk of TCR sequences proved rare, some public TCRs turned up in many donors.

As concerns this clone: The antigen remains unidentified.

CDR3 length: 15 residues. Between the trimmed V and J ends, which lost 6 bases and 4 bases, there was a span of 19 bases. Germline lookup yields CDR1 SGDLS and CDR2 YYNGEE. The primer mix had 60 Vbeta and 13 Jbeta primers. In the authors' workflow: A later analysis counted some 87 million unique TCR beta chains, about 11 million shared. TCRdb's copy holds only in-frame clones and misses some; the assay was immunoSEQ multiplex PCR. V and J calls and clone size are copied from that table; D and trimming were computed from the DNA. This sample carries over 250,000 clones, about nine tenths of them seen once, and the ten largest clones take less than 4.5%.

The sequenced sample consisted of PBMCs. The source is a man aged 40-55 years in good health and CMV-seropositive. The gene calls are TRBV9 and TRBJ1-2; maybe TRBD1 (5 bases). CDR3 in DNA: TGTGCCAGCATCCAGGGTTCTCAGGATGGCTATGGCTACACCTTC. Translated, it gives CASIQGSQDGYGYTF.